The following is a TCR beta chain sequence with its context. Its antigen is as yet unknown. One entry per CDR3 protein results from TCRdb running MiXCR on the 5' RACE reads. The data contain 620,000 or so distinct CDR3 sequences, about 12% of them singletons. This specimen comes from a study of T cells after yellow fever vaccination. The wider study: Preparation used SMART-Seq v4 Ultra Low Input for the low-cell-number fractions.

The CDR3 is 15 residues long. Germline values: CDR1 MNHEY, CDR2 SVGAGI. Trimming at V came to 0 bases and at J to 5 bases, leaving 1 base not matched to a gene. Study observations and caveats: Weaker, the secondary response had a peak occurring faster, on day 5 versus 15. A large majority of primary-vaccination clones showed up again after the booster (around 95% CD4, 75% to 90% CD8). Overall, a small share of clonotypes was seen in both CD4 and CD8 compartments.

The V gene is TRBV6-5, the J gene TRBJ2-5, with TRBD2 matching 12 bases. The TCR comes from a man aged 30 to 45 who received the YFV17D yellow fever vaccine. This specimen consisted of PBMCs, obtained on the day of the yellow fever booster vaccination. CDR3 amino acids: CASSYSLAGGETQYF. CDR3 coding DNA: TGTGCCAGCAGTTACTCCCTAGCGGGAGGGGAGACCCAGTACTTC.